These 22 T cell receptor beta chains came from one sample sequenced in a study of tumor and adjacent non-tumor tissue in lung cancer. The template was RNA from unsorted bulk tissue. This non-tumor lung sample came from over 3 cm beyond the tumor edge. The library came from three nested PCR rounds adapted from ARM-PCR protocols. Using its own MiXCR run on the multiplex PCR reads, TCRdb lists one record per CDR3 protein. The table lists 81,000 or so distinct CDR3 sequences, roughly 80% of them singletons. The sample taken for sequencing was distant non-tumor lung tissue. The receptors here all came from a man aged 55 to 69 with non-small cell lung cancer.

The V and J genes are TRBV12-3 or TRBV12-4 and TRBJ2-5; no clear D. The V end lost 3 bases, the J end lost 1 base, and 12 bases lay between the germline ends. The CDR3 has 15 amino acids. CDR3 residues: CASSFPLTPQETQYF. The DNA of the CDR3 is TGTGCCAGCAGTTTCCCCTTGACCCCCCAAGAGACCCAGTACTTC.

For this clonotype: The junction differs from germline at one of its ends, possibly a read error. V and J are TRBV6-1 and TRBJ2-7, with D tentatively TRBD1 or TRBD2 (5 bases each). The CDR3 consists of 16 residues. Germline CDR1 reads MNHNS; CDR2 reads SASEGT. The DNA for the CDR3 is TGTGCCAGAAGTGAGGCGGGTGGGGCGGGCTCTTACGAGCAGTACTTC. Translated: CARSEAGGAGSYEQYF.

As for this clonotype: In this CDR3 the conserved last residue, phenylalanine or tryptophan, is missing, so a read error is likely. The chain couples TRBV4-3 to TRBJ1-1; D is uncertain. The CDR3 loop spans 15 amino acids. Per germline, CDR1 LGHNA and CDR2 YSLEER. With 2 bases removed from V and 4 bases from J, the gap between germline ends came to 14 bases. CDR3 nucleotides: TGCGCCAGCAGCCAATTGTTCAGGTTGAGCACTGAAGCTTTCTTA. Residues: CASSQLFRLSTEAFL.

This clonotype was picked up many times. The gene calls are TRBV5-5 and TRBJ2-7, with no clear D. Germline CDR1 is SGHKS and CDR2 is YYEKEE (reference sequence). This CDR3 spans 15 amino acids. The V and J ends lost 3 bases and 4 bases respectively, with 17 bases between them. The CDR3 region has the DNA TGTGCCAGCAGCTATTCCGGAGACCCTTTTTACGAGCAGTACTTC. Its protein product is CASSYSGDPFYEQYF.

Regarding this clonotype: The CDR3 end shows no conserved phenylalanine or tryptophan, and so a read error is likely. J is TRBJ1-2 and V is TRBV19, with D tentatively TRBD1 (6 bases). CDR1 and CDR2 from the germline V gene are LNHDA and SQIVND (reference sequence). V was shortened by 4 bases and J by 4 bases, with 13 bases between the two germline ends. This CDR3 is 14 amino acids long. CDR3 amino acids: CASSTTGQPYGYTL. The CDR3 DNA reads TGTGCCAGTAGTACCACCGGACAGCCCTATGGCTACACCTTA.

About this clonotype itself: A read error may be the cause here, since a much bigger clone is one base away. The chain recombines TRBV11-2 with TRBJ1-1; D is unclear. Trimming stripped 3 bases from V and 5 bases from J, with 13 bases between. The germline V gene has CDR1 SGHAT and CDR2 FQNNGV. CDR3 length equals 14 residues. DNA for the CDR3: TGTGCCAGCAGCTTGCTAGTGCTGGGAACTGAAGCTTTCTTT. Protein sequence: CASSLLVLGTEAFF.

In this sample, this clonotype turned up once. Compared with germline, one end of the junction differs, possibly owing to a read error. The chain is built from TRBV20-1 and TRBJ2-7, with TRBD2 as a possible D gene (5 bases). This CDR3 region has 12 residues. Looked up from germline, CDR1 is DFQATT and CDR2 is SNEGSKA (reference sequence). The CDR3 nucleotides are TGCAATGCTCAGAGGGATGGGAGCGAGCAATACTTC. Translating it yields CNAQRDGSEQYF.

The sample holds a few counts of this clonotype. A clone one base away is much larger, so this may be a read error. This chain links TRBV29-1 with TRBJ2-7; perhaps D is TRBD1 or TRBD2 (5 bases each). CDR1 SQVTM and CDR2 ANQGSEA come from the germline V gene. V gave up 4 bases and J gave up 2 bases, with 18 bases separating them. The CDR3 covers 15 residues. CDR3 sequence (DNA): TGCAGCGTTGTTACGAGGGCAAGGGGAACCTACGAGCAGTACTTC. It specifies CSVVTRARGTYEQYF.

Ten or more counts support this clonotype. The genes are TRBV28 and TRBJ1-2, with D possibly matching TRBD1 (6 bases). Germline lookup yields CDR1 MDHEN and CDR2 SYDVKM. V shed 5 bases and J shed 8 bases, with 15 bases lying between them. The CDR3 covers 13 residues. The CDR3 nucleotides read TGTGCCAGCAGTATTGGGGCAGGGGTGGGCTACACCTTC. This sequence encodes CASSIGAGVGYTF.

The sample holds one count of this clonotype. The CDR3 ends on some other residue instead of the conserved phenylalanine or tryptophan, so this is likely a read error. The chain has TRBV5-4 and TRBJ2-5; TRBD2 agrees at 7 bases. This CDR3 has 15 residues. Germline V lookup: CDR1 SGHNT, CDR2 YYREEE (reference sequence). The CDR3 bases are TGTGCCAGCAGCTTGGCGTCTAGCGGACAAGAGAACCAGTACTCC. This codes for CASSLASSGQENQYS.

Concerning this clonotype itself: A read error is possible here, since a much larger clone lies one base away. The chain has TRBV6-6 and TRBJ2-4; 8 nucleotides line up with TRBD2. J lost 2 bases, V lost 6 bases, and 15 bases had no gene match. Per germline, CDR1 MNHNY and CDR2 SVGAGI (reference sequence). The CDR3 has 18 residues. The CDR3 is CASSPRGVGEATKNIQYF. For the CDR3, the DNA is TGTGCCAGCAGCCCGCGGGGGGTGGGGGAGGCCACCAAAAACATTCAGTACTTC.

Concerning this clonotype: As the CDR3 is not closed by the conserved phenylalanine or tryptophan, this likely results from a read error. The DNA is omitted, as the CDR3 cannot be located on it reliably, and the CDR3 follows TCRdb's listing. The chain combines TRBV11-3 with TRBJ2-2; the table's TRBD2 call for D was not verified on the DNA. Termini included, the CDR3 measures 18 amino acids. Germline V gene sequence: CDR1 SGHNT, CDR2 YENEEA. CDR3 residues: CASSSREAGGYRAGELFY.

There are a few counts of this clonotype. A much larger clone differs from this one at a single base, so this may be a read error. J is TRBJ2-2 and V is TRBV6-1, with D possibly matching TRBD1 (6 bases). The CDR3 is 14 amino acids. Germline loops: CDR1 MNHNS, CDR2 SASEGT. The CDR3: CASRPGADTGELLF. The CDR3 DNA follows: TGTGCCAGCCGGCCAGGGGCCGACACCGGGGAGCTGCTTTTT.

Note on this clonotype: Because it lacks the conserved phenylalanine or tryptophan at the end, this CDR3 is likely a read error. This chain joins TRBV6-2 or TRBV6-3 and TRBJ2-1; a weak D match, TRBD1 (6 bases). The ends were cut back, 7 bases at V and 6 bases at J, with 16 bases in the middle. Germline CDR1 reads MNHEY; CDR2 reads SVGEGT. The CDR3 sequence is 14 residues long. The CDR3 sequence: CASTDRTVLNEQFV. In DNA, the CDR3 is TGTGCCAGCACCGACCGGACAGTCCTCAATGAGCAGTTCGTC.

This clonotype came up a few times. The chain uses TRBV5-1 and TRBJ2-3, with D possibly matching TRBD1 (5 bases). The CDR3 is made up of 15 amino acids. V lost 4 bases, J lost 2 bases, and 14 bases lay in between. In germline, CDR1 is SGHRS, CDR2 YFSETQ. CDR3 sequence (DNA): TGCGCCAGCAGCACTGATGTAGGGGCCACAGATACGCAGTATTTT. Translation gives CASSTDVGATDTQYF. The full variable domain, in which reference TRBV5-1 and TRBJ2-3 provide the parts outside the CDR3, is KAGVTQTPRYLIKTRGQQVTLSCSPISGHRSVSWYQQTPGQGLQFLFEYFSETQRNKGNFPGRFSGRQFSNSRSEMNVSTLELGDSALYLCASSTDVGATDTQYFGPGTRLTVL.

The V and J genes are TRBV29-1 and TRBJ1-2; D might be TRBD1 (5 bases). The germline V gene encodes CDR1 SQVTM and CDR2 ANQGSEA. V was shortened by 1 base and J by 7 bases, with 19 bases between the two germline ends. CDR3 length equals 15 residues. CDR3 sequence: CSVEAMTGIQGGYTF. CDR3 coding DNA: TGCAGCGTTGAAGCCATGACCGGGATTCAGGGTGGCTACACCTTC.

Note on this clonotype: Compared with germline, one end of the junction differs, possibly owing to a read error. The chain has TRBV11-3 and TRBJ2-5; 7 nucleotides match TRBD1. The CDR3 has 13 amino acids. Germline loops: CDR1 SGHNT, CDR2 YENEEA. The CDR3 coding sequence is TGTGTCAGCAGCTTGGGACAGCGAGAGACCCAGTACTTC. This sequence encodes CVSSLGQRETQYF.

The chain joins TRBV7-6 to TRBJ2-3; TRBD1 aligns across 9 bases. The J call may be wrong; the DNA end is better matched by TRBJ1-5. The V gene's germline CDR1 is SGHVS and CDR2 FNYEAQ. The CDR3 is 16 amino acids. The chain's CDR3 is CASSPRQGGSTDTQHF. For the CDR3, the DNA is TGTGCCAGCAGCCCAAGACAGGGGGGGAGCACGGATACGCAGCATTTT.

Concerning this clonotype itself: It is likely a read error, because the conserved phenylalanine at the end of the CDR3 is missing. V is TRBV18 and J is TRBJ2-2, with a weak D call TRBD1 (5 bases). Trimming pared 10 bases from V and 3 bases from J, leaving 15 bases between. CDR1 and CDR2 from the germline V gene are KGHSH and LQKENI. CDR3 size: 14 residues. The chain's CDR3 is CAIRVQGDTGELFI. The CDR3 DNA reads TGTGCCATCCGCGTCCAAGGGGACACCGGGGAGCTGTTTATT.

The CDR3 here is CATRSGGNTGELFF. CDR3 in DNA: TGTGCCACTCGTTCCGGAGGCAACACCGGGGAGCTGTTTTTT. The rearrangement joins TRBV12-3 or TRBV12-4 to TRBJ2-2, with D possibly matching TRBD2 (5 bases). CDR3 length equals 14 residues. Trimming removed 10 bases from V and 2 bases from J, with 14 bases in between.

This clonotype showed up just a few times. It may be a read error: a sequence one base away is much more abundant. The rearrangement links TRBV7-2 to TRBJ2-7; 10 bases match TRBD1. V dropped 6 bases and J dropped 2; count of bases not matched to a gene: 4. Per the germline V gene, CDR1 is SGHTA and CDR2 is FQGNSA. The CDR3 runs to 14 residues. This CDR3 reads CTSRPGQGTYEQYF. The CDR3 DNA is TGTACCAGCAGGCCGGGACAGGGGACCTACGAGCAGTACTTC. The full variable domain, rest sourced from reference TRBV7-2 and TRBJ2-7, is GAGVSQSPSNKVTEKGKDVELRCDPISGHTALYWYRQSLGQGLEFLIYFQGNSAPDKSGLPSDRFSAERTGGSVSTLTIQRTQQEDSAVYLCTSRPGQGTYEQYFGPGTRLTVT.

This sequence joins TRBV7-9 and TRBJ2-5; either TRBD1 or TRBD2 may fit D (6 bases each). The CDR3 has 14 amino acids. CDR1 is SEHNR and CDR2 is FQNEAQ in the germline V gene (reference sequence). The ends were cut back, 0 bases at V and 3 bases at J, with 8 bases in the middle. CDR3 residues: CASSLARGEETQYF. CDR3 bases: TGTGCCAGCAGCTTAGCAAGGGGGGAAGAGACCCAGTACTTC.